This passage covers 19 T cell receptor beta chains from one sample sequenced in a study of cytomegalovirus exposure and HLA in healthy donors. Assay: immunoSEQ multiplex PCR; the TCRdb copy retains only in-frame clones and omits some. The sample yields about 73,000 clones, 85% to 95% seen once. The sample comprised PBMCs. Receptor source: a young man in good health and CMV-seronegative.

The J gene is TRBJ2-1, the V gene TRBV30; D is possibly TRBD2 (7 bases). V lost 3 bases to trimming and J lost 7 bases, with 13 bases between them. Germline V gene sequence: CDR1 GTSNPN, CDR2 SVGIG (reference sequence). This CDR3 comprises 13 residues. CDR3 sequence: CAWRRGGVNEQFF. The CDR3 coding sequence is TGTGCCTGGAGGAGGGGGGGGGTGAATGAGCAGTTCTTC. Full variable domain (outside the CDR3, taken from reference TRBV30 and TRBJ2-1): SQTIHQWPATLVQPVGSPLSLECTVEGTSNPNLYWYRQAAGRGLQLLFYSVGIGQISSEVPQNLSASRPQDRQFILSSKKLLLSDSGFYLCAWRRGGVNEQFFGPGTRLTVL.

The chain recombines TRBV10-1 with TRBJ2-1; 13 nucleotides align to TRBD2. The CDR3 covers 16 residues. From germline, CDR1 is WNHNN and CDR2 SYGVQD (reference sequence). Germline trimming cut 7 bases from V and 7 bases from J; bases unmatched to any gene: 10. This CDR3 is CASIPAGTSGENEQFF. The CDR3, as DNA: TGCGCCAGCATCCCAGCGGGGACTAGCGGGGAAAATGAGCAGTTCTTC.

CDR3 nucleotides: TGTGCCAGCAGTATCAAACAGGGGACCGGGGAGCTGTTTTTT. Translating it yields CASSIKQGTGELFF. The chain uses TRBV28 and TRBJ2-2, with 7 bases matching TRBD1. With V trimmed by 5 bases and J by 5 bases, 5 bases remained unmatched. Germline V gene lookup returns CDR1 MDHEN and CDR2 SYDVKM. CDR3 length equals 14 residues.

The J gene is TRBJ2-3, the V gene TRBV27; 9 bases fit TRBD2. Per the germline V gene, CDR1 is MNHEY and CDR2 is SMNVEV (reference sequence). V lost 3 bases and J lost 0; bases outside the gene matches: 1. The CDR3 spans 15 residues. The DNA of the CDR3 is TGTGCCAGCAGTTTGACTAGCGGTAGCACAGATACGCAGTATTTT. Amino acids: CASSLTSGSTDTQYF.

V gene TRBV11-2 combines with J gene TRBJ2-2, with 9 bases fitting TRBD2. The germline gives CDR1 SGHAT, CDR2 FQNNGV. The length of the CDR3 is 16 residues. J lost 5 bases, V lost 1 base, and 5 bases had no gene match. DNA of the CDR3: TGTGCCAGCAGCTTAGGAGCGGGGGGAAATACCGGGGAGCTGTTTTTT. It codes for CASSLGAGGNTGELFF.

Details on this clone: Additional DNA sequences in this sample encode the identical CDR3. The rearrangement joins TRBV5-6 to TRBJ1-1; D unresolved. Germline loops: CDR1 SGHDT, CDR2 YYEEEE. With 0 bases removed from V and 2 bases from J, the gap between germline ends came to 5 bases. The CDR3 has 13 amino acids. The CDR3 DNA follows: TGTGCCAGCAGCTTGGCCGGTAACACTGAAGCTTTCTTT. Protein product: CASSLAGNTEAFF.

The CDR3 DNA reads as TGTGCCAGTAGTACAGGGGGCTCGATCGGAGGATCTGGAAACACCATATATTTT. Translation gives CASSTGGSIGGSGNTIYF. V usage is TRBV19 and J usage is TRBJ1-3, with 8 bases lining up with TRBD1. V lost 4 bases, J lost 1 base, and 12 bases stayed unmatched. The CDR3 is made up of 18 amino acids. Germline CDR1 and CDR2: LNHDA and SQIVND (reference sequence).

The chain couples TRBV10-3 to TRBJ2-1; D is ambiguous. Germline CDR1 reads ENHRY; CDR2 reads SYGVKD. V was pared by 5 bases and J by 7 bases, with 15 bases between. The CDR3 consists of 14 residues. This CDR3 reads CAISPYPSGNEQFF. The CDR3 coding sequence is TGTGCCATCAGTCCTTATCCGTCCGGTAATGAGCAGTTCTTC.

This chain joins TRBV27 and TRBJ2-1; 7 bases map to TRBD2. The CDR3 contains 12 residues. Germline-derived CDR1 and CDR2 are MNHEY and SMNVEV (reference sequence). J gave up 5 bases and V 8 bases, and 3 bases lay outside the gene matches. The CDR3 DNA reads TGTGCCAGCGGACTAGTAAACAATGAGCAGTTCTTC. Its protein is CASGLVNNEQFF.

V is TRBV29-1 and J is TRBJ1-1; D not resolved. V shed 3 bases and J shed 1 base, with 6 bases lying between them. This CDR3 is 12 amino acids long. Germline assignment: CDR1 SQVTM and CDR2 ANQGSEA. CDR3 bases: TGCAGCGTTGAGGAGGGGAACACTGAAGCTTTCTTT. Translating it yields CSVEEGNTEAFF. Combining the CDR3 with reference TRBV29-1 and TRBJ1-1 gives the whole variable domain SAVISQKPSRDICQRGTSLTIQCQVDSQVTMMFWYRQQPGQSLTLIATANQGSEATYESGFVIDKFPISRPNLTFSTLTVSNMSPEDSSIYLCSVEEGNTEAFFGQGTRLTVV.

This clone was seen once. The chain employs TRBV7-3 and TRBJ2-3; 7 bases are a match to TRBD2. The germline V gene encodes CDR1 SGHTA and CDR2 FQGTGA. J lost 0 bases, V lost 3 bases, and 6 bases had no gene match. The CDR3 consists of 16 residues. CDR3 in amino acids: CASSLGSSGSTDTQYF. In DNA form, the CDR3 reads TGTGCCAGCAGCTTGGGTTCTAGCGGTAGCACAGATACGCAGTATTTT.

The chain uses TRBV6-5 and TRBJ1-3; the D gene is possibly TRBD1 (5 bases). This CDR3 has 15 residues. V was shortened by 5 bases and J by 0 bases, with 11 bases between the two germline ends. CDR1 and CDR2 from the germline V gene are MNHEY and SVGAGI. CDR3: CASSKGLSSGNTIYF. The DNA for the CDR3 is TGTGCCAGCAGTAAGGGGTTGAGCTCTGGAAACACCATATATTTT.

The chain has TRBV9 and TRBJ2-1; TRBD2 matches 7 bases. This CDR3 region has 15 residues. Germline CDR1 is SGDLS and CDR2 is YYNGEE. V shed 3 bases and J 1 base; nucleotides not matched to a gene: 4. CDR3 in DNA: TGTGCCAGCAGCGGTCAAGCGGGGTCCTACAATGAGCAGTTCTTC. Translated: CASSGQAGSYNEQFF. The full variable domain, its missing parts supplied by reference TRBV9 and TRBJ2-1, is DSGVTQTPKHLITATGQRVTLRCSPRSGDLSVYWYQQSLDQGLQFLIQYYNGEERAKGNILERFSAQQFPDLHSELNLSSLELGDSALYFCASSGQAGSYNEQFFGPGTRLTVL.

This clone occurred once. The chain recombines TRBV5-1 with TRBJ2-7; D perhaps matches TRBD2 (5 bases). Looked up from germline, CDR1 is SGHRS and CDR2 is YFSETQ. CDR3 length: 16 residues. Trimming removed 0 bases from V and 3 bases from J, with 16 bases in between. Here the CDR3 DNA reads TGCGCCAGCAGCTTGGGAGGGAACTTTATGGACTACGAGCAGTACTTC. Protein: CASSLGGNFMDYEQYF.

The sample holds one count of this clone. The chain is built from TRBV6-5 and TRBJ1-1; a possible D gene is TRBD1 (6 bases). Trimming cost V 6 bases and J 6 bases, with 8 bases left between them. The CDR3 is 11 residues long. In germline, CDR1 is MNHEY, CDR2 SVGAGI. The CDR3 region is CASSSGAEAFF. CDR3 nucleotide sequence: TGTGCCAGCAGCTCAGGGGCTGAAGCTTTCTTT.

The CDR3 loop reads CASSRDSQETQYF. CDR3 DNA: TGTGCCAGCAGCCGAGACAGTCAAGAGACCCAGTACTTC. The V call is TRBV5-4, the J call TRBJ2-5; tentative D call: TRBD1 (5 bases). The CDR3 has 13 amino acids. Germline CDR1 and CDR2: SGHNT and YYREEE (reference sequence). The germline V and J ends were trimmed by 4 bases and 2 bases, with 9 bases remaining between them.

CDR3: CSARPDTEAFF. The CDR3 region has the DNA TGCAGTGCTAGGCCGGACACTGAAGCTTTCTTT. The chain links TRBV20-1 to TRBJ1-1; no clear D gene. V shed 3 bases and J shed 3 bases, with 5 bases lying between them. This CDR3 is 11 amino acids long. Germline-derived CDR1 and CDR2 are DFQATT and SNEGSKA (reference sequence).

This sequence joins TRBV4-2 and TRBJ2-3, with a tentative D call TRBD2 (6 bases). The length of the CDR3 is 14 residues. Trimming left V 1 base short and J 1 base short, with 6 bases between. Germline CDR1 is LGHNA and CDR2 is YNFKEQ. CDR3 DNA: TGTGCCAGCAGCCAAGCGGGGGGCACAGATACGCAGTATTTT. Its translation: CASSQAGGTDTQYF.

Concerning this clone: One end of the junction is discordant with germline, which a read error may explain. The chain carries TRBV13 and TRBJ1-1; 7 bases map to TRBD1. This CDR3 is built from 16 residues. CDR1 and CDR2 from the germline V gene are PRHDT and FYEKMQ (reference sequence). CDR3 in amino acids: CASSLGQDVLNTEAFF. The CDR3 DNA reads as TGTGCCAGCAGCCTAGGACAGGACGTGTTAAACACTGAAGCTTTCTTT.